Listed below are T cell receptor beta chains from one sample, sequenced in a study of T-cell memory formation after mild COVID-19. TCRdb passed the 5' RACE reads through MiXCR, listing each CDR3 protein once. The data show 550,000 to 700,000 distinct CDR3 sequences, 18% seen once. Input material: PBMCs or a T cell subset sorted from them (not recorded which). The receptor set was obtained from an adult woman who had mild COVID-19 (a few samples of this study predate the infection). Cell type and time point are not known. Each CDR3 is given with its conserved first and last residue. Each record gives: clone size, J gene, D gene, V gene, CDR3 protein, CDR3 DNA. A D gene is named only where the DNA matches it firmly. Clone size is shown for a subset of rows, as once, few, many or a class of expanded clone.

>-|TRBJ1-4|-|TRBV10-3
CAISSQGKSEKLFF
TGTGCCATCAGCTCCCAGGGGAAGAGTGAAAAACTGTTTTTT
>-|TRBJ2-3|-|TRBV5-5
CASSLQGWIDTQYF
TGTGCCAGCAGCTTGCAGGGTTGGATAGATACGCAGTATTTT
>few|TRBJ2-2|TRBD2|TRBV24-1
CATSGPRLAGNTGELFF
TGTGCCACCAGTGGACCAAGACTAGCGGGGAACACCGGGGAGCTGTTTTTT
>-|TRBJ2-7|TRBD2|TRBV30
CAWSTGGNYEQYF
TGTGCCTGGAGTACGGGGGGAAACTACGAGCAGTACTTC
>few|TRBJ2-7|-|TRBV10-3
CAISEGQASYEQYF
TGTGCCATCAGTGAAGGGCAGGCGTCCTACGAGCAGTACTTC
>few|TRBJ2-5|-|TRBV7-8
CASSLAGQIIQETQYF
TGTGCCAGCAGCTTGGCGGGACAGATAATCCAAGAGACCCAGTACTTC
>-|TRBJ2-1|TRBD2|TRBV5-1
CASSPAAGGVNEQFF
TGCGCCAGCAGCCCGGCGGCGGGGGGGGTAAATGAGCAGTTCTTC
>few|TRBJ2-5|-|TRBV6-1
CASHRDRLQETQYF
TGTGCCAGTCATAGGGACCGCCTCCAAGAGACCCAGTACTTC
>-|TRBJ2-7|-|TRBV3-1
CASSQEAGPSLGEQYF
TGTGCCAGCAGCCAAGAGGCAGGGCCCTCCTTGGGCGAGCAGTACTTC
>many|TRBJ2-1|TRBD2|TRBV12-3/TRBV12-4
CASSLASGGAYEQFF
TGTGCCAGCAGTTTAGCTAGCGGGGGGGCCTATGAGCAGTTCTTC
>-|TRBJ1-2|TRBD1|TRBV5-1
CASSLDRGGLSRGYTF
TGCGCCAGCAGCTTGGACAGGGGAGGATTATCTCGCGGCTACACCTTC
>few|TRBJ1-4|-|TRBV7-8
CASRDGVADEKLFF
TGTGCCAGCAGAGATGGGGTTGCGGATGAAAAACTGTTTTTT
>-|TRBJ1-1|-|TRBV14
CASSHLQRYQGPEAFF
TGTGCCAGCAGCCACCTCCAGCGTTACCAGGGGCCGGAAGCTTTCTTT
>few|TRBJ1-2|-|TRBV7-3
CASSYGGGYGYTF
TGTGCCAGCAGCTATGGAGGAGGCTATGGCTACACCTTC
>few|TRBJ2-1|-|TRBV12-3/TRBV12-4
CASSSPDRPNEQFF
TGTGCCAGCAGTTCCCCTGACCGTCCGAATGAGCAGTTCTTC
>-|TRBJ1-1|-|TRBV4-1
CASSQGLMNTEAFF
TGCGCCAGCAGCCAGGGGCTCATGAACACTGAAGCTTTCTTT
>-|TRBJ2-7|-|TRBV12-3/TRBV12-4
CASSFYYEQYF
TGTGCCAGCAGTTTTTACTACGAGCAGTACTTC
>-|TRBJ1-1|-|TRBV9
CASSVDAMNTEAFF
TGTGCCAGCAGCGTAGATGCGATGAACACTGAAGCTTTCTTT
>-|TRBJ2-5|-|TRBV20-1
CSARGSLGETQYF
TGCAGTGCTAGAGGTTCTCTAGGGGAGACCCAGTACTTC
>-|TRBJ2-2|-|TRBV2
CASSEEGYTGELFF
TGTGCCAGCAGTGAGGAAGGGTACACCGGGGAGCTGTTTTTT
>few|TRBJ2-1|-|TRBV15
CATSRASEGSSEQFF
TGTGCCACCAGCAGAGCTAGCGAGGGATCCAGTGAGCAGTTCTTC
>once|TRBJ1-2|TRBD1|TRBV12-3/TRBV12-4
CASTLGGTVRYGYTF
TGTGCCAGCACTTTAGGGGGGACAGTTCGATATGGCTACACCTTC
>few|TRBJ2-5|-|TRBV2
CASKFGTEQETQYF
TGTGCCAGCAAGTTCGGCACAGAACAAGAGACCCAGTACTTC
>few|TRBJ1-1|-|TRBV5-6
CASSFGEPGGTEAFF
TGTGCCAGCAGCTTCGGGGAACCCGGGGGCACTGAAGCTTTCTTT
>few|TRBJ2-1|TRBD2|TRBV5-1
CASRTSGGLSYNEQFF
TGCGCCAGCAGGACTAGCGGGGGGCTCTCCTACAATGAGCAGTTCTTC
>few|TRBJ2-3|TRBD2|TRBV24-1
CATSGGLAGVSDTQYF
TGTGCCACCAGTGGCGGACTAGCGGGAGTTTCAGATACGCAGTATTTT
>few|TRBJ2-1|-|TRBV5-1
CASSLVSVNNEQFF
TGCGCCAGCAGCTTGGTGAGTGTTAACAATGAGCAGTTCTTC
>once|TRBJ2-6|TRBD2|TRBV6-5
CASSYSIPSGGHSGANVLTF
TGTGCCAGCAGTTACTCGATCCCCAGCGGGGGTCACTCTGGGGCCAACGTCCTGACTTTC
>few|TRBJ1-4|-|TRBV5-1
CASSLDGGDEKLFF
TGCGCCAGCAGCTTGGACGGCGGGGATGAAAAACTGTTTTTT
>-|TRBJ2-7|TRBD2|TRBV18
CASSPGRTSGDPEEQYF
TGTGCCAGCTCACCAGGGAGGACTAGCGGGGACCCCGAGGAGCAGTACTTC
>-|TRBJ1-2|-|TRBV25-1
CASAGGGYGYTF
TGTGCCAGCGCTGGAGGAGGATATGGCTACACCTTC
>-|TRBJ2-7|TRBD1|TRBV4-1
CASSQDRTGGSYEQYF
TGCGCCAGCAGCCAAGATCGAACAGGGGGCTCCTACGAGCAGTACTTC
>-|TRBJ1-1|-|TRBV3-1
CASSQRRELNTEAFF
TGTGCCAGCAGCCAAAGGAGAGAGCTGAACACTGAAGCTTTCTTT
>once|TRBJ1-2|-|TRBV24-1
CATSLGTPWSGYTF
TGTGCCACCAGTCTCGGGACACCTTGGAGTGGCTACACCTTC
>many|TRBJ2-3|-|TRBV5-1
CASSRRGSDTQYF
TGCGCCAGCTCCCGAAGGGGGTCAGATACGCAGTATTTT
>-|TRBJ2-2|-|TRBV6-6
CASTPRATRNTGELFF
TGTGCCAGCACACCCAGGGCTACTAGGAACACCGGGGAGCTGTTTTTT
>-|TRBJ2-7|TRBD1|TRBV10-3
CAISESDREYEQYF
TGTGCCATCAGTGAGTCCGACAGGGAATACGAGCAGTACTTC
>few|TRBJ2-6|-|TRBV6-5
CASSYSRRSGANVLTF
TGTGCCAGCAGTTACTCGAGACGCTCTGGGGCCAACGTCCTGACTTTC
>-|TRBJ1-2|-|TRBV7-9
CASSLVPANYGYTF
TGTGCCAGCAGCTTAGTGCCAGCTAACTATGGCTACACCTTC
>few|TRBJ2-7|TRBD2|TRBV4-2
CASSPFGGGYEQYF
TGTGCCAGCAGCCCTTTTGGCGGGGGATACGAGCAGTACTTC
>few|TRBJ2-7|-|TRBV7-3
CASSLSVGVEQYF
TGTGCCAGCAGCTTAAGTGTGGGGGTCGAGCAGTACTTC
>many|TRBJ2-1|-|TRBV7-9
CASSLEGEQFF
TGTGCCAGCAGCTTAGAAGGGGAGCAGTTCTTC
>few|TRBJ1-5|-|TRBV5-4
CASSVPGQPQHF
TGTGCCAGCAGTGTCCCAGGTCAGCCCCAGCATTTT
>-|TRBJ2-3|TRBD2|TRBV4-1
CASSQFSGAFLEYF
TGCGCCAGCAGCCAATTTAGCGGGGCTTTCTTAGAGTATTTT
>once|TRBJ1-5|-|TRBV27
CASSRTGYSNQPQHF
TGTGCCAGCAGCCGAACAGGGTATAGCAATCAGCCCCAGCATTTT
>few|TRBJ2-7|TRBD1|TRBV27
CASMGQWYEQYF
TGTGCCAGCATGGGACAGTGGTACGAGCAGTACTTC
>many|TRBJ2-1|TRBD2|TRBV7-2
CASSLGRGTRGYNEQFF
TGTGCCAGCAGCTTAGGGCGGGGGACTAGGGGCTACAATGAGCAGTTCTTC
>many|TRBJ2-3|TRBD2|TRBV6-5
CASRRAGGTTDTQYF
TGTGCCAGCAGACGAGCGGGGGGGACCACAGATACGCAGTATTTT
>many|TRBJ1-1|-|TRBV4-1
CASSQKDTFRGPNTEAFF
TGCGCCAGCAGCCAGAAGGACACATTCCGCGGCCCGAACACTGAAGCTTTCTTT
>-|TRBJ2-7|TRBD1|TRBV20-1
CSARDVISGTGFSYEQYF
TGCAGTGCTAGAGATGTCATATCCGGGACAGGCTTTTCCTACGAGCAGTACTTC
>few|TRBJ2-3|TRBD1|TRBV6-1
CASSEALTGPTDTQYF
TGTGCCAGCAGTGAAGCGCTGACAGGGCCCACAGATACGCAGTATTTT
>-|TRBJ2-7|-|TRBV6-5
CASSRSDGYEQYF
TGTGCCAGCAGTCGTTCGGACGGCTACGAGCAGTACTTC